Listed here are 32 T cell receptor beta chains from one sample, sequenced in a study of cytomegalovirus exposure and HLA in healthy donors. With 60 Vbeta and 13 Jbeta primers, the PCR was carried out. The protocol was immunoSEQ multiplex PCR, while the TCRdb copy is restricted to in-frame clones and leaves out a portion. The table records 130,000 to 150,000 clones, around 80% of them present only once. Input material: PBMCs. The receptor source for this set is a man aged 35-49 years in good health and CMV-seropositive.

The V and J genes are TRBV20-1 and TRBJ2-1, with D hard to call. This CDR3 comprises 11 residues. The V end was cut by 5 bases, the J end by 3 bases, with 5 bases between. CDR1 is DFQATT, CDR2 SNEGSKA, per germline (reference sequence). CDR3 in DNA: TGCAGTGCTCCCCTCTACAATGAGCAGTTCTTC. Translation: CSAPLYNEQFF.

This sequence joins TRBV25-1 and TRBJ2-5; D is perhaps TRBD1 (7 bases). The CDR3 sequence is 15 residues long. Germline V CDR1 and CDR2: MGHDK, SYGVNS. Trimming took off 2 bases at V and 5 bases at J, with 15 bases between the two ends. The CDR3 nucleotides read TGTGCCAGCAGTGAAGGGGGCAGGGGGGATGAGACCCAGTACTTC. This sequence encodes CASSEGGRGDETQYF.

Only one count was recorded for this clone. The V and J genes are TRBV18 and TRBJ2-3, with a tentative D call TRBD1 (6 bases). V was trimmed by 2 bases and J by 0 bases, leaving 12 bases between them. The CDR3 is 16 residues long. Germline-derived CDR1 and CDR2 are KGHSH and LQKENI. The CDR3 loop is CASSPLQGDSTDTQYF. CDR3 nucleotides: TGTGCCAGCTCACCATTACAGGGAGATAGCACAGATACGCAGTATTTT.

The chain uses TRBV29-1 and TRBJ2-1, with TRBD1 matching 7 bases. The germline V gene encodes CDR1 SQVTM and CDR2 ANQGSEA. The CDR3 is made up of 12 amino acids. J gave up 7 bases and V 6 bases, and 6 bases lay outside the gene matches. CDR3 amino acids: CSVVGGINEQFF. The CDR3 nucleotides are TGCAGCGTGGTAGGGGGCATAAATGAGCAGTTCTTC.

The chain links TRBV4-1 to TRBJ1-4, with 8 positions matching TRBD1. The ends lost 6 bases at V and 7 bases at J; junction bases unmatched: 10. CDR1 MGHRA and CDR2 YSYEKL come from the germline V gene. This CDR3 is built from 15 residues. CDR3 protein: CASSHRTGNSEKLFF. CDR3 nucleotide sequence: TGCGCCAGCAGTCATAGGACAGGGAACTCTGAAAAACTGTTTTTT.

The rearrangement uses TRBV19 and TRBJ1-5; no reliable D call. Germline assignment: CDR1 LNHDA and CDR2 SQIVND (reference sequence). Deletions cut 6 bases from V and 0 bases from J, with 12 bases between. The CDR3 loop spans 15 amino acids. This CDR3 reads CASRNRGSSNQPQHF. CDR3 bases: TGTGCCAGTAGGAATAGAGGCAGTAGCAATCAGCCCCAGCATTTT.

The V call is TRBV5-1, the J call TRBJ2-3, with no clear D. The V gene lost 1 base and the J gene lost 3 bases, with 6 bases spanning the gap. CDR1 is SGHRS and CDR2 is YFSETQ in the germline V gene. The length of the CDR3 is 13 residues. This CDR3 is CASSLSFTDTQYF. The CDR3, as DNA: TGCGCCAGCAGCTTGTCGTTTACAGATACGCAGTATTTT. The complete variable domain, with remaining parts taken from reference TRBV5-1 and TRBJ2-3, reads KAGVTQTPRYLIKTRGQQVTLSCSPISGHRSVSWYQQTPGQGLQFLFEYFSETQRNKGNFPGRFSGRQFSNSRSEMNVSTLELGDSALYLCASSLSFTDTQYFGPGTRLTVL.

This clone was recorded only once. This chain joins TRBV5-5 and TRBJ2-1; 12 bases fit TRBD2. Trimming cost V 4 bases and J 8 bases; bases outside gene matches: 4. Germline assignment: CDR1 SGHKS and CDR2 YYEKEE (reference sequence). The CDR3 length is 14 residues. This CDR3 reads CASSLAGGPYEQFF. In DNA form, the CDR3 reads TGTGCCAGCAGCCTAGCGGGAGGGCCGTATGAGCAGTTCTTC.

V usage is TRBV7-9 and J usage is TRBJ2-7; no reliable D call. V gave up 1 base and J gave up 6 bases, with 10 bases separating them. CDR3 length equals 13 residues. Germline CDR1 reads SEHNR; CDR2 reads FQNEAQ (reference sequence). Written as DNA, the CDR3 is TGTGCCAGCAGCTTAGACATCGCCTCCGAGCAGTACTTC. Encoded protein: CASSLDIASEQYF.

V is TRBV5-4 and J is TRBJ2-7; 9 nucleotides align to TRBD2. Per the germline V gene, CDR1 is SGHNT and CDR2 is YYREEE (reference sequence). The CDR3 sequence is 15 residues long. V gave up 3 bases and J gave up 6 bases; unmatched junction bases: 10. The CDR3 DNA is TGTGCCAGCAGCTCTAGAGTAGCGGGAGTGTTCGAGCAGTACTTC. Translated: CASSSRVAGVFEQYF. The variable domain in full, with the rest retrieved from reference TRBV5-4 and TRBJ2-7, is ETGVTQSPTHLIKTRGQQVTLRCSSQSGHNTVSWYQQALGQGPQFIFQYYREEENGRGNFPPRFSGLQFPNYSSELNVNALELDDSALYLCASSSRVAGVFEQYFGPGTRLTVT.

This sequence joins TRBV11-2 and TRBJ1-3; D is unclear. Trimming took 6 bases from V and 4 from J, leaving 13 bases between them. CDR1 is SGHAT and CDR2 is FQNNGV in the germline V gene. This CDR3 is 14 amino acids long. The CDR3 DNA reads as TGTGCCAGCAGTCCCGGCGCGGGAGGAAACACCATATATTTT. Amino acid sequence: CASSPGAGGNTIYF. The whole variable domain, filled in from reference TRBV11-2 and TRBJ1-3, reads EAGVAQSPRYKIIEKRQSVAFWCNPISGHATLYWYQQILGQGPKLLIQFQNNGVVDDSQLPKDRFSAERLKGVDSTLKIQPAKLEDSAVYLCASSPGAGGNTIYFGEGSWLTVV.

The CDR3 here is CASSLYGLGGAVGYEQYF. The CDR3 nucleotides read TGTGCCAGCAGTTTATACGGCCTTGGGGGGGCAGTGGGCTACGAGCAGTACTTC. This sequence joins TRBV27 and TRBJ2-7, with D tentatively TRBD2 (7 bases). The CDR3 contains 18 residues. V was pared by 1 base and J by 3 bases, with 22 bases between. CDR1 and CDR2 from the germline V gene are MNHEY and SMNVEV (reference sequence).

This rearrangement joins TRBV6-5 to TRBJ2-1; 7 nucleotides line up with TRBD2. V shed 8 bases and J 2 bases; nucleotides not matched to a gene: 9. In germline, CDR1 is MNHEY, CDR2 SVGAGI. The CDR3 totals 15 residues. The CDR3 DNA is TGTGCCAGCCACCGGGCTAGCGGTCCCTACAATGAGCAGTTCTTC. Amino acid sequence: CASHRASGPYNEQFF.

The rearrangement links TRBV30 to TRBJ2-7; D unclear. There are 12 residues in the CDR3. The V end lost 3 bases, the J end lost 3 bases, and 9 bases lay between the germline ends. Germline V gene data show CDR1 as GTSNPN and CDR2 as SVGIG (reference sequence). The CDR3 loop reads CAWSPTGYEQYF. DNA for the CDR3: TGTGCCTGGAGCCCGACGGGCTACGAGCAGTACTTC.

V is TRBV7-2 and J is TRBJ2-5, with 14 bases aligning to TRBD2. The DNA end is more similar to TRBJ2-7, so the J call may be wrong. Looked up from germline, CDR1 is SGHTA and CDR2 is FQGNSA. The CDR3 has 17 residues. In nucleotides, the CDR3 is TGTGCCAGCAGCCGTGGGACTAGCGGGAGCTATTCCTACGAGCAGTACTTC. It translates to CASSRGTSGSYSYEQYF.

The chain carries TRBV4-1 and TRBJ2-5; the match to TRBD2 covers 12 bases. The CDR3 has 17 residues. V lost 2 bases and J lost 5; bases outside the gene matches: 9. CDR1 is MGHRA, CDR2 YSYEKL, per germline. The CDR3 DNA reads as TGCGCCAGCAGCCAACAACCGGGACTAGCGGGTGAGGAGACCCAGTACTTC. This codes for CASSQQPGLAGEETQYF.

The CDR3 here is CASSQFGTVNQPQHF. The CDR3, as DNA: TGTGCCAGCAGCCAATTTGGGACAGTCAATCAGCCCCAGCATTTT. The chain links TRBV9 to TRBJ1-5; 7 positions agree with TRBD1. The length of the CDR3 is 15 residues. Trimming at V came to 4 bases and at J to 3 bases, leaving 7 bases not matched to a gene. The germline gives CDR1 SGDLS, CDR2 YYNGEE.

This chain links TRBV14 with TRBJ2-1, with 10 bases identical to TRBD2. The ends lost 0 bases at V and 7 bases at J; junction bases unmatched: 12. CDR1 SGHDN and CDR2 FVKESK come from the germline V gene. The CDR3 has 18 residues. This CDR3 is CASSQEWYLAGVRNEQFF. The CDR3 DNA sequence: TGTGCCAGCAGCCAAGAATGGTATCTAGCGGGAGTAAGGAATGAGCAGTTCTTC.

The rearrangement joins TRBV6-1 to TRBJ2-6; 8 nucleotides agree with TRBD1. Germline CDR1 MNHNS, CDR2 SASEGT. The CDR3 is made up of 19 amino acids. The V and J ends lost 4 bases and 2 bases, in that order; junction bases with no gene match: 13. CDR3 in DNA: TGTGCCAGCAGTGTGGACAGGGTGGATTTTGTCACTGGGGCCAACGTCCTGACTTTC. It yields the protein CASSVDRVDFVTGANVLTF.

This clone showed up just a few times. The chain uses TRBV7-2 and TRBJ1-4; D unresolved. This CDR3 comprises 15 residues. The germline CDR1 and CDR2 sequences are SGHTA and FQGNSA. Between the trimmed V and J ends, which lost 3 bases and 3 bases, there was a span of 11 bases. CDR3 DNA sequence: TGTGCCAGCAGCTTCGGGTGGTCGGCTAATGAAAAACTGTTTTTT. It encodes CASSFGWSANEKLFF.

This chain joins TRBV18 and TRBJ1-2, with 12 bases that match TRBD1. Per germline, CDR1 KGHSH and CDR2 LQKENI. The CDR3 consists of 15 residues. After removal of 2 bases from V and 6 bases from J, the junction contained 4 bases not matched to a gene. CDR3 sequence reads: CASSPRDRGQDGYTF. The CDR3, as DNA: TGTGCCAGCTCACCAAGGGACAGGGGGCAGGATGGCTACACCTTC. Filled out from reference TRBV18 and TRBJ1-2, the complete variable domain reads NAGVMQNPRHLVRRRGQEARLRCSPMKGHSHVYWYRQLPEEGLKFMVYLQKENIIDESGMPKERFSAEFPKEGPSILRIQQVVRGDSAAYFCASSPRDRGQDGYTFGSGTRLTVV.

This clone was recorded only once. The V and J genes are TRBV18 and TRBJ2-5; D perhaps matches TRBD1 (5 bases). Germline V gene sequence: CDR1 KGHSH, CDR2 LQKENI. This CDR3 region has 14 residues. V lost 3 bases and J lost 5, with 13 bases in between. The CDR3 protein is CASSPPGLGETQYF. Here the CDR3 DNA reads TGTGCCAGCTCACCGCCAGGGTTGGGGGAGACCCAGTACTTC.

The chain carries TRBV29-1 and TRBJ2-7; weak D call: TRBD1 (6 bases). The germline gives CDR1 SQVTM, CDR2 ANQGSEA. The CDR3 contains 12 residues. V lost 7 bases and J 1 base, leaving 11 bases between the germline ends. CDR3 in DNA: TGCAGCGGGGGGCCGGGGTCCTACGAGCAGTACTTC. It specifies CSGGPGSYEQYF.

This chain uses TRBV19 with TRBJ2-7; 8 positions agree with TRBD2. V was pared by 1 base and J by 3 bases, with 2 bases of the junction left unmatched. The germline CDR1 and CDR2 sequences are LNHDA and SQIVND (reference sequence). CDR3 length: 14 amino acids. In DNA form, the CDR3 reads TGTGCCAGTAGTATAGGTAGCGGGGACTACGAGCAGTACTTC. Its protein is CASSIGSGDYEQYF.

The rearrangement joins TRBV18 to TRBJ1-3; D gene ambiguous. The CDR3 has 16 residues. Deletions cut 6 bases from V and 0 bases from J, with 15 bases between. Germline lookup yields CDR1 KGHSH and CDR2 LQKENI. CDR3 sequence: CASSGEQLLSGNTIYF. The CDR3 coding sequence is TGTGCCAGCTCCGGAGAGCAGCTTCTCTCTGGAAACACCATATATTTT.

This chain uses TRBV7-8 with TRBJ2-7, with TRBD2 matching 12 bases. Germline values: CDR1 SGHVS, CDR2 FQNEAQ. The CDR3 sequence is 14 residues long. Germline trimming cut 5 bases from V and 3 bases from J; bases unmatched to any gene: 2. In nucleotides, the CDR3 is TGTGCCAGCAGCCAACTAGCGGGAGGCTACGAGCAGTACTTC. Protein sequence: CASSQLAGGYEQYF.

The chain joins TRBV11-2 to TRBJ2-7, with D tentatively TRBD2 (6 bases). Per the germline V gene, CDR1 is SGHAT and CDR2 is FQNNGV. Trimming stripped 2 bases from V and 2 bases from J, with 10 bases between. This CDR3 has 14 residues. CDR3 nucleotides: TGTGCCAGCAGCTTAACCGGGAGAGCCTACGAGCAGTACTTC. Translated, it gives CASSLTGRAYEQYF. Combining the CDR3 with reference TRBV11-2 and TRBJ2-7 gives the whole variable domain EAGVAQSPRYKIIEKRQSVAFWCNPISGHATLYWYQQILGQGPKLLIQFQNNGVVDDSQLPKDRFSAERLKGVDSTLKIQPAKLEDSAVYLCASSLTGRAYEQYFGPGTRLTVT.

The chain carries TRBV6-1 and TRBJ1-2; TRBD1 is a possible D gene (5 bases). CDR1 is MNHNS, CDR2 SASEGT, per germline. Trimming cost V 3 bases and J 5 bases, with 10 bases left between them. CDR3 length: 13 amino acids. In DNA, the CDR3 is TGTGCCAGCAGTGAGTTGGGACTTTATGGCTACACCTTC. Residues: CASSELGLYGYTF.

The rearrangement uses TRBV4-3 and TRBJ1-5; D gene ambiguous. V lost 4 bases, J lost 6 bases, and 10 bases lay in between. Germline CDR1 is LGHNA and CDR2 is YSLEER. The CDR3 spans 13 residues. CDR3 region: CASSRDRVQPQHF. CDR3 in DNA: TGCGCCAGCAGCCGAGACCGGGTTCAGCCCCAGCATTTT.

The chain combines TRBV6-5 with TRBJ1-5; TRBD1 is a possible D gene (6 bases). Germline CDR1 is MNHEY and CDR2 is SVGAGI. Trimming left V 6 bases short and J 5 bases short, with 14 bases between. The CDR3 spans 14 residues. The CDR3 loop reads CASRNGGGDQPQHF. DNA of the CDR3: TGTGCCAGCAGGAACGGGGGGGGCGATCAGCCCCAGCATTTT.

The genes are TRBV2 and TRBJ2-3; D unclear. The CDR3 runs to 13 residues. Germline CDR1 is SNHLY and CDR2 is FYNNEI. Trimming took 5 bases from V and 6 from J, leaving 12 bases between them. DNA for the CDR3: TGTGCCAGCAGTTTGCTAGAATCGGATACGCAGTATTTT. It translates to CASSLLESDTQYF.

The V and J genes are TRBV29-1 and TRBJ2-7; D may be TRBD1 (6 bases). The CDR3 is 12 amino acids. Trimming took off 4 bases at V and 2 bases at J, with 9 bases between the two ends. The germline V gene has CDR1 SQVTM and CDR2 ANQGSEA. This CDR3 reads CSVGWDTYEQYF. The CDR3 DNA follows: TGCAGCGTTGGATGGGACACCTACGAGCAGTACTTC.